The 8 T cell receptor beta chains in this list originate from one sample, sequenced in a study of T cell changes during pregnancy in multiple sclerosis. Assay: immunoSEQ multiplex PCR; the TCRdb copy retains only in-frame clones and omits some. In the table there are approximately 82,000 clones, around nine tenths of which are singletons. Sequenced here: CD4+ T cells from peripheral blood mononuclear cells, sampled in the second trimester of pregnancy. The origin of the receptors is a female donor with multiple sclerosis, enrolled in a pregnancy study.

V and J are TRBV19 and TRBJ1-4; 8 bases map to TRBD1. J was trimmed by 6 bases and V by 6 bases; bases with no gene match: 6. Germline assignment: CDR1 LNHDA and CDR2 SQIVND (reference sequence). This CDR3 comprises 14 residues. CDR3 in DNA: TGTGCCAGTAGCCGGGACAGGTGGGATGAAAAACTGTTTTTT. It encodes CASSRDRWDEKLFF.

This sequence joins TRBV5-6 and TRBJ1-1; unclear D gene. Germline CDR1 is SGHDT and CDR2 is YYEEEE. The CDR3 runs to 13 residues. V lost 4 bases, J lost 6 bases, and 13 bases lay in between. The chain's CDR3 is CASSMAGPSEAFF. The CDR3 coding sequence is TGTGCCAGCAGCATGGCGGGTCCCTCTGAAGCTTTCTTT.

In DNA form, the CDR3 reads TGTGCCAGCAGCTTCCGGGACAGGGGCTCCTACGAGCAGTACTTC. Protein product: CASSFRDRGSYEQYF. The chain carries TRBV7-2 and TRBJ2-7, with 10 bases that match TRBD1. The CDR3 has 15 residues. Unmatched junction bases numbered 2, after V lost 3 bases and J lost 0 bases. In germline, CDR1 is SGHTA, CDR2 FQGNSA. Supplemented by reference TRBV7-2 and TRBJ2-7, the full variable domain reads GAGVSQSPSNKVTEKGKDVELRCDPISGHTALYWYRQSLGQGLEFLIYFQGNSAPDKSGLPSDRFSAERTGGSVSTLTIQRTQQEDSAVYLCASSFRDRGSYEQYFGPGTRLTVT.

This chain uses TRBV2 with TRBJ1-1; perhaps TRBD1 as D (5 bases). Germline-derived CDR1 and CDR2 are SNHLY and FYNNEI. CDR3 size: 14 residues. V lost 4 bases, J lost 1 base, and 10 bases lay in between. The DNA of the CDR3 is TGTGCCAGCAGTGGGGGGAGGAAGAACACTGAAGCTTTCTTT. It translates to CASSGGRKNTEAFF.

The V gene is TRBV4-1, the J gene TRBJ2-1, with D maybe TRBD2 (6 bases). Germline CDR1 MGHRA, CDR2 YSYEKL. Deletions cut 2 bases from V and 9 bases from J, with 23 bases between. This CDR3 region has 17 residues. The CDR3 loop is CASSQKLGTPDWSEQFF. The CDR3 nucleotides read TGCGCCAGCAGCCAAAAGCTCGGGACTCCTGATTGGAGTGAGCAGTTCTTC.

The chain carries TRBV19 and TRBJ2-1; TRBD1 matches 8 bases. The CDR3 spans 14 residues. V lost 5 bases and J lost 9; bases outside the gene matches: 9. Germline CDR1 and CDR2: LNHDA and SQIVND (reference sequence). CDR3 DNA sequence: TGTGCCAGTAGTTCCGGACAGGGAATGGGTGAGCAGTTCTTC. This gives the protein CASSSGQGMGEQFF.

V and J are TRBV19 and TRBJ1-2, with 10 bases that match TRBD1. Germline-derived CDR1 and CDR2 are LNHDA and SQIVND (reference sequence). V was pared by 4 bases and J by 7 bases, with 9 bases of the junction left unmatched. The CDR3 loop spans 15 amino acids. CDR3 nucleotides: TGTGCCAGTAGTAAGGAGACAGGGGGCAGAAGTGGCTACACCTTC. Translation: CASSKETGGRSGYTF.

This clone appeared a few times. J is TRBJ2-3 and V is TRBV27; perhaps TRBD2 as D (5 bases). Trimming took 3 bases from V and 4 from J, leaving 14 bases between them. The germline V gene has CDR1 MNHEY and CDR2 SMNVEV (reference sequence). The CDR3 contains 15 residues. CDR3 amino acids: CASSLGRFGADTQYF. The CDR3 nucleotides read TGTGCCAGCAGTTTGGGGAGATTTGGGGCAGATACGCAGTATTTT.